This T cell receptor beta chain was retrieved from a study of blood T cell repertoires in COVID-19. Study background: The United States, Italy and Spain were the sources of the acute and convalescent COVID-19 samples.

Participants, about 18 to 90 years old, spanned fewer than 25 US areas. The CDR3 is made up of 14 amino acids. The V and J ends lost 6 bases and 5 bases, in that order; junction bases with no gene match: 2. Germline V gene sequence: CDR1 ENHRY, CDR2 SYGVKD. Data came from immunoSEQ multiplex PCR; TCRdb stores just in-frame clones and leaves some out. The sample includes approximately 230,000 clones, over 80% of them seen just once. This chain connects TRBV10-3 to TRBJ1-4; 11 nucleotides match TRBD1. Sequenced input: PBMCs or T cells enriched from blood (not recorded which). The clonotype originates from a young woman who had recovered from COVID-19. The DNA of the CDR3 is TGTGCCATCAGGGACAGGGGGCAAAATGAAAAACTGTTTTTT. It yields the protein CAIRDRGQNEKLFF.